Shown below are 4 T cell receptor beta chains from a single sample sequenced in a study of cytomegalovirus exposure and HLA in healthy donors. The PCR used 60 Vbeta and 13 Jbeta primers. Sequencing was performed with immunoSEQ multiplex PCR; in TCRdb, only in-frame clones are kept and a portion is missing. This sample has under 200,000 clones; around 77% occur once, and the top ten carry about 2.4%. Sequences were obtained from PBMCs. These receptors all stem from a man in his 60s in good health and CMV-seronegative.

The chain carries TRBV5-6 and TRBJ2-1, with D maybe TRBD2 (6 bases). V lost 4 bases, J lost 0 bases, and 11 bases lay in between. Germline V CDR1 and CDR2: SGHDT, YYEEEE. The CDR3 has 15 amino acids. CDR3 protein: CASSPSGSSYNEQFF. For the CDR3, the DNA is TGTGCCAGCAGCCCCTCCGGGAGCTCCTACAATGAGCAGTTCTTC.

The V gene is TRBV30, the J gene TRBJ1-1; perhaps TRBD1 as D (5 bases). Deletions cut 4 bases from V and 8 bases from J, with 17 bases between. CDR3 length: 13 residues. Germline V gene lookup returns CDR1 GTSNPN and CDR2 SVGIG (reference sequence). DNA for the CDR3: TGTGCCTGGAAAGCAGGGCAGAAGCACGAAGCTTTCTTT. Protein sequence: CAWKAGQKHEAFF.

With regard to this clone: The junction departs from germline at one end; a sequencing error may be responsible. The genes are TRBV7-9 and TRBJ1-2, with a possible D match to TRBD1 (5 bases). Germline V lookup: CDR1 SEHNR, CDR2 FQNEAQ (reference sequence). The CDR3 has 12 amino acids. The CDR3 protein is CSSSFRDYGYTF. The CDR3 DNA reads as TGTTCCAGCAGCTTCAGGGACTATGGCTACACCTTC.

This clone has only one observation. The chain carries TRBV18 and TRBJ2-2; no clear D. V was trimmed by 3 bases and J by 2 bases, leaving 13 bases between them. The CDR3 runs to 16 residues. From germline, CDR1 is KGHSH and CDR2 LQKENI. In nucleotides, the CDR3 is TGTGCCAGCTCACCCCTCGGCAGGCAAAACACCGGGGAGCTGTTTTTT. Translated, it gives CASSPLGRQNTGELFF.